The 3 T cell receptor beta chains reported below all come from one sample, sequenced in a study of beta chain features in type 1 diabetes. Every bit of the isolated RNA underwent reverse transcription, so sequencing read expressed TCRB transcripts. The table came from immunoSEQ multiplex PCR; TCRdb's copy has only in-frame clones and leaves some out. Here the sample spans almost 350,000 clones, about 20% being singletons. Sequencing was performed on naive CD4+ T cells from blood. The receptor set was obtained from a woman younger than 35 in good health.

The chain links TRBV10-3 to TRBJ2-1, with TRBD2 matching over 8 bases. Germline-derived CDR1 and CDR2 are ENHRY and SYGVKD. The length of the CDR3 is 14 residues. V lost 9 bases and J lost 6; bases outside the gene matches: 10. The CDR3 DNA reads TGTGCCATGGCGTGGCGGGAGGCGGGCAATGAGCAGTTCTTC. It translates to CAMAWREAGNEQFF.

V gene TRBV9 combines with J gene TRBJ2-3, with TRBD2 identical over 9 bases. Germline V gives CDR1 SGDLS, CDR2 YYNGEE. CDR3 size: 16 residues. The V and J ends lost 7 bases and 3 bases, in that order; junction bases with no gene match: 12. The CDR3, as DNA: TGTGCCAGCGCTGTCGAGGGGCTAGCGGGGACAGATACGCAGTATTTT. Translating it yields CASAVEGLAGTDTQYF.

The chain employs TRBV7-8 and TRBJ1-6; 10 nucleotides line up with TRBD1. The V gene's germline CDR1 is SGHVS and CDR2 FQNEAQ. Unmatched junction bases numbered 6, after V lost 6 bases and J lost 10 bases. The CDR3 runs 14 residues. CDR3 sequence reads: CASRSGTGESPLHF. The DNA for the CDR3 is TGTGCCAGCAGATCCGGGACAGGGGAGTCACCCCTCCACTTT. Full variable domain (remainder filled in from reference TRBV7-8 and TRBJ1-6): GAGVSQSPRYKVAKRGQDVALRCDPISGHVSLFWYQQALGQGPEFLTYFQNEAQLDKSGLPSDRFFAERPEGSVSTLKIQRTQQEDSAVYLCASRSGTGESPLHFGNGTRLTVT.